This T cell receptor (beta chain) was sequenced in a study of blood T cells in healthy people across ages. Alongside a J-beta primer mix, a sample-barcoded 5' primer served in a second PCR lasting 7 to 11 cycles. MiXCR, run by TCRdb on the 5' RACE reads, gives a single entry per CDR3 protein. The table shows just under 750,000 distinct CDR3 sequences, with about 20% occurring only once. The material sequenced was blood. The receptor was isolated from a man between 65 and 85 years old in good health.

CDR3 sequence: CASSNRRRFGSYEQYF. The CDR3 nucleotides are TGTGCCAGCAGTAACCGCAGGCGTTTCGGCTCCTACGAGCAGTACTTC. The chain recombines TRBV28 with TRBJ2-7, with D unresolved. In germline, CDR1 is MDHEN, CDR2 SYDVKM. V lost 5 bases to trimming and J lost 0 bases, with 17 bases between them. The CDR3 loop spans 16 amino acids.